This T cell receptor beta chain originates from a study of immune heterogeneity within non-small cell lung tumors. General study points: Multiple tumor sites within a patient showed recurrence of identical dominant CDR3 beta clonotypes; site-unique high-frequency clones were present as well. Statistically, local T-cell clonality exhibited a moderate yet significant correlation with local tumor mutational burden (R approximately 0.3).

About this clonotype itself: The antigen is not known.

In a multiplex PCR, 32 V and 13 J primers amplified TCR beta CDR3. One entry per CDR3 protein results from TCRdb running MiXCR on the multiplex PCR reads. The sample carries about 2,800 distinct CDR3 sequences, 55% recorded once. As template, the study used bulk tumor genomic DNA at roughly 600 ng per sample. Biopsy collection occurred during surgery, with several far-apart biopsies per primary tumor. Patients had untreated, newly diagnosed non-small cell lung cancer and underwent curative surgery. The CDR3 covers 13 residues. The V and J ends lost 5 bases and 8 bases, in that order; junction bases with no gene match: 7. Germline V gives CDR1 SQVTM, CDR2 ANQGSEA.

Sample: lung tumor tissue. The sequence came from a man aged 55 to 70 with non-small cell lung cancer. V is TRBV29-1 and J is TRBJ2-2; TRBD2 aligns across 8 bases. CDR3 sequence: CSVQEREMGELFF. CDR3 DNA: TGCAGCGTTCAGGAGCGGGAGATGGGGGAGCTGTTTTTT.